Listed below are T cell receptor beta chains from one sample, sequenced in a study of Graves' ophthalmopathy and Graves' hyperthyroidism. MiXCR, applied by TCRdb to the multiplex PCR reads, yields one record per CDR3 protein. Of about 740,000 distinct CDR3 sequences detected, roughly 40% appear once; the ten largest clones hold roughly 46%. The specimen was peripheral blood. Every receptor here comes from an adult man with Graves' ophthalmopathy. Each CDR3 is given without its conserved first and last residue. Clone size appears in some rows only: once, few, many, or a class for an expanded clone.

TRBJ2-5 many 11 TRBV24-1 ATSVGGQETQY
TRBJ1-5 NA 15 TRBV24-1 ATSGQQGYTGDQPQH
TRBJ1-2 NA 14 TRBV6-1 ASSEYNRGTYYGYT
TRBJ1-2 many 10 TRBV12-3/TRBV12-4 ASSWGYDGYT
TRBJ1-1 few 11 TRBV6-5 ATSDGGNTEAF
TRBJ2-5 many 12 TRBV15 ATSVIRTQETQY
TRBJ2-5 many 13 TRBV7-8 ASSFNHRGQETQY
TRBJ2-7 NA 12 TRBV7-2 ASSYTAVAYEQY
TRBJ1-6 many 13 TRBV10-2 ASSESIRSNSPLH
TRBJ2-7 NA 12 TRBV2 ASSRTTSSYEQY
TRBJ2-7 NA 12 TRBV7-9 ASSQSSARYEQY
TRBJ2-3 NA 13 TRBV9 ASSVAGAQADTQY
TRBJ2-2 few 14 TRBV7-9 ASSFSTDANTGELF
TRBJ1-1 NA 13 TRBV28 ASSSPGQGEWEAF
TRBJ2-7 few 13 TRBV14 ASSQGSGFFYEQY
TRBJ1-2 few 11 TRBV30 AWSPGQDYGYT
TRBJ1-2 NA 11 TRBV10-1 ASSTGVNYGYT
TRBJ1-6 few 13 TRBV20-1 SATTGQLYNSPLH
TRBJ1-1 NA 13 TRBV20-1 SAREYTHMNTEAF
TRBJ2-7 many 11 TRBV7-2 ASSPTPFYEQY
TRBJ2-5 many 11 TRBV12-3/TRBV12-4 ASSSRRVETQY
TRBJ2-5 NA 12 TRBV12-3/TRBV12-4 ASSRAGVQETQY